The following is a TCR beta chain sequence with its context. The data originate from a study of T cell changes during pregnancy in multiple sclerosis. The method was immunoSEQ multiplex PCR; TCRdb's version includes in-frame clones alone and lacks a portion of them. The data contain roughly 60,000 clones, approximately 92% of them singletons. The CDR3 contains 13 residues. V lost 7 bases and J lost 6; bases outside the gene matches: 8. Germline V gene lookup returns CDR1 LNHDA and CDR2 SQIVND (reference sequence). V and J are TRBV19 and TRBJ2-5; 7 bases align to TRBD1. The material was peripheral blood, obtained in the second trimester of pregnancy. The TCR comes from a female donor with multiple sclerosis, enrolled in a pregnancy study. CDR3 protein: CASIGGYGKTQYF. Written as DNA, the CDR3 is TGTGCCAGTATAGGGGGCTATGGAAAGACCCAGTACTTC.